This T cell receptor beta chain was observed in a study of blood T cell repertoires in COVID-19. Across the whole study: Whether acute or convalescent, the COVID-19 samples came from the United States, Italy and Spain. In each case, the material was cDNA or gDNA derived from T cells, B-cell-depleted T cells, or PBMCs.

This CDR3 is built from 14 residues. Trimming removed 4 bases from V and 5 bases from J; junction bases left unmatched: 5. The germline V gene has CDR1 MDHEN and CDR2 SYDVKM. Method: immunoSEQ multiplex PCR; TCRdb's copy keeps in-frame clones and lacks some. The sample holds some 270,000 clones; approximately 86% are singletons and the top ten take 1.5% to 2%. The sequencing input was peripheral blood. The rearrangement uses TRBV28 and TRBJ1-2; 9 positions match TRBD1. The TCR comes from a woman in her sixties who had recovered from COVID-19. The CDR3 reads CASSSGTGRYGYTF. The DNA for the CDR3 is TGTGCCAGCAGTTCAGGGACAGGGAGGTATGGCTACACCTTC.